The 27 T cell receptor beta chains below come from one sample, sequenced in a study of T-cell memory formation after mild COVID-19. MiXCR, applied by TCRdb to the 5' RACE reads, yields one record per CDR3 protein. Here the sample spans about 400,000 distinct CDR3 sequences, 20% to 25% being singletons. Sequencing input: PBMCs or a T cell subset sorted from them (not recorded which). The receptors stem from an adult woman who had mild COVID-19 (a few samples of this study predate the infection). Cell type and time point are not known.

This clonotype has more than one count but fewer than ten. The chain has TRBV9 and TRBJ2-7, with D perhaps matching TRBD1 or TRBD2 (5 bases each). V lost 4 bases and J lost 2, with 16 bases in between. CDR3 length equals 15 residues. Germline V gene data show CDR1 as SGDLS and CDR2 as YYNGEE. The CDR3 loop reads CASSPVRDGTYEQYF. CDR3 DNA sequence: TGTGCCAGCAGCCCCGTGAGGGACGGGACCTACGAGCAGTACTTC.

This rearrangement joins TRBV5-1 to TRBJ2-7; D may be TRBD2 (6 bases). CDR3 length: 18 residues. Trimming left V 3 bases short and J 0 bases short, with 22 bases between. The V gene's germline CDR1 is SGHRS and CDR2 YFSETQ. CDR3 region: CASSWGDSVAQYSYEQYF. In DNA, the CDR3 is TGCGCCAGCAGCTGGGGGGATAGCGTCGCCCAATACTCCTACGAGCAGTACTTC.

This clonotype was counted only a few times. The CDR3 region has the DNA TGTGCCAGCAGTTCCGGGACGGCCGCAACTAATGAAAAACTGTTTTTT. It codes for CASSSGTAATNEKLFF. The chain has TRBV12-3 or TRBV12-4 and TRBJ1-4; D might be TRBD1 (5 bases). The V end lost 4 bases, the J end lost 0 bases, and 12 bases lay between the germline ends. This CDR3 comprises 16 residues.

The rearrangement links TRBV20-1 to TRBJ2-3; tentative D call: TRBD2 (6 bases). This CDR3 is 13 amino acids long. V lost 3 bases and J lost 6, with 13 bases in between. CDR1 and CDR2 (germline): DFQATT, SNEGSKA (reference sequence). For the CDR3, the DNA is TGCAGTGCTAGCTTGGAGGGCCCCGATACGCAGTATTTT. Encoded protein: CSASLEGPDTQYF.

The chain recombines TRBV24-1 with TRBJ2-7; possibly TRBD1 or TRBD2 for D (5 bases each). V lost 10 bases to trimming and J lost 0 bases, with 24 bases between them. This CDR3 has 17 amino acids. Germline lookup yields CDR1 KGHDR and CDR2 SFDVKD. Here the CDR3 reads CATRGIFEGRRSYEQYF. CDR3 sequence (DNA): TGTGCCACGCGAGGAATTTTTGAGGGGCGCCGCTCCTACGAGCAGTACTTC.

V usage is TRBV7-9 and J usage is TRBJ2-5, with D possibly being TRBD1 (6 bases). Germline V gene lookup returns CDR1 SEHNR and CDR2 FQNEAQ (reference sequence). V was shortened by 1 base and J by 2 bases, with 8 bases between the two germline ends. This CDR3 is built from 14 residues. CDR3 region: CASSLVDSQETQYF. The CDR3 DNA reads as TGTGCCAGCAGCTTAGTGGACAGTCAAGAGACCCAGTACTTC.

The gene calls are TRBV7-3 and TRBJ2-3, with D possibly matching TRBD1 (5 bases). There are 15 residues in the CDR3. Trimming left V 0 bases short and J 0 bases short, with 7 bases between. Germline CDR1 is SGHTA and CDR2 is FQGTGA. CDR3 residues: CASSLTPGSTDTQYF. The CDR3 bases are TGTGCCAGCAGCTTAACGCCAGGGAGCACAGATACGCAGTATTTT.

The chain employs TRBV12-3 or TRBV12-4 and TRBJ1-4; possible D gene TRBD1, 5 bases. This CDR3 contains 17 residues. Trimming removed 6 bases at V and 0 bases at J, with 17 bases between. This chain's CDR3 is CASSPRQNSATNEKLFF. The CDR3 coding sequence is TGTGCCAGCAGCCCTAGACAGAACTCTGCAACTAATGAAAAACTGTTTTTT.

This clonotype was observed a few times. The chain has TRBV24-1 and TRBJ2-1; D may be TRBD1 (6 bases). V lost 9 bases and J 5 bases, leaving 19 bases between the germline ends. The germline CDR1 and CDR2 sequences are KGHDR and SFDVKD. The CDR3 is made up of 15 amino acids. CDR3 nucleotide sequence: TGTGCCACCTCGCGAGGGACACGAATAGACAATGAGCAGTTCTTC. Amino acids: CATSRGTRIDNEQFF.

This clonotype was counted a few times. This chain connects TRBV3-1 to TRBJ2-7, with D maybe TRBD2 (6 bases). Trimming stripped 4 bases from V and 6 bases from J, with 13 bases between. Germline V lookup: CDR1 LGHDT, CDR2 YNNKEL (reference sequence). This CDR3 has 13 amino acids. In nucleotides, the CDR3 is TGTGCCAGCAGCCCCCAGCGGAGGGGCGAGCAGTACTTC. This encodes CASSPQRRGEQYF.

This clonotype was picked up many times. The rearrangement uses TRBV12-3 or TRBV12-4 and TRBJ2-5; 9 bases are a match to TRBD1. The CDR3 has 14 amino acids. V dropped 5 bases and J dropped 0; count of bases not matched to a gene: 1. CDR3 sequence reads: CASSGTGHQETQYF. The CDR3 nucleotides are TGTGCCAGCAGTGGGACAGGGCACCAAGAGACCCAGTACTTC.

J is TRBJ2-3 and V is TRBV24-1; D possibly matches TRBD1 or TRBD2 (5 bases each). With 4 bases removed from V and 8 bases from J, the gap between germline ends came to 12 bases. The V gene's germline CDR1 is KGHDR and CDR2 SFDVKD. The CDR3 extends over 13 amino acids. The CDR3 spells CATSDPGTVTQYF. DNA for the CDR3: TGTGCCACCAGTGACCCCGGGACGGTTACGCAGTATTTT.

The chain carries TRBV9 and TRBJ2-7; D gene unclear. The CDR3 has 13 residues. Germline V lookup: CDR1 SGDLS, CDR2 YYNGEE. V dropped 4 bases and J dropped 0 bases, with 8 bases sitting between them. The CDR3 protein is CASSPWDSYEQYF. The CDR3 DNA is TGTGCCAGCAGCCCTTGGGACTCCTACGAGCAGTACTTC.

CDR3 amino acids: CASSKAGAPGYTF. For the CDR3, the DNA is TGTGCCAGCAGTAAGGCAGGGGCCCCTGGCTACACCTTC. V is TRBV6-5 and J is TRBJ1-2; D is perhaps TRBD1 (6 bases). The CDR3 is 13 amino acids. The germline gives CDR1 MNHEY, CDR2 SVGAGI. The V and J ends lost 5 bases and 7 bases respectively, with 14 bases between them.

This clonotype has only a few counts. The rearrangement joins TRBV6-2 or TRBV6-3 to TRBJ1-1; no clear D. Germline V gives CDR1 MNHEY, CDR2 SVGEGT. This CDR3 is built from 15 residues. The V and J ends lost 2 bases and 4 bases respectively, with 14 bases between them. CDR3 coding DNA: TGTGCCAGCAGTTACCGAGGAGATGGGAGCACTGAAGCTTTCTTT. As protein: CASSYRGDGSTEAFF.

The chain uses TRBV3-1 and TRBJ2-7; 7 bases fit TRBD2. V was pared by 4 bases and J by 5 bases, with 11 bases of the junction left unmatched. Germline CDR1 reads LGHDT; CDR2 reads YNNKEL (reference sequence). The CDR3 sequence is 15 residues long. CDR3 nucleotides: TGTGCCAGCAGCCCCCGTTACGGGAGGCCTCACGAGCAGTACTTC. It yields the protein CASSPRYGRPHEQYF.

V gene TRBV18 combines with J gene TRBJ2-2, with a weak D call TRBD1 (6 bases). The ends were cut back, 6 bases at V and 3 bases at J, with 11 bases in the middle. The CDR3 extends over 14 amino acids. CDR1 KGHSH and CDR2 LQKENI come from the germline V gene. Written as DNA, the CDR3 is TGTGCCAGCTCGGGGACAATGGACACCGGGGAGCTGTTTTTT. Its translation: CASSGTMDTGELFF.

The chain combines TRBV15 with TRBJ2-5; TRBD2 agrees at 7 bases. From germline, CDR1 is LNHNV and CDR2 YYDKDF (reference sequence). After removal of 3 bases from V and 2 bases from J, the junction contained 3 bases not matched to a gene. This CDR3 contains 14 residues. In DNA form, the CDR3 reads TGTGCCACCAGCAGTGGGGGGGGGCAAGAGACCCAGTACTTC. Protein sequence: CATSSGGGQETQYF.

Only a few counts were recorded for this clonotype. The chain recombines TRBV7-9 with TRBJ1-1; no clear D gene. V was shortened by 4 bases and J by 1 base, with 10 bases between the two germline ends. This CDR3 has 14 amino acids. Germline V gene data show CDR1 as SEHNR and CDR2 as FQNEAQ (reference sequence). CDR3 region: CASSSRRGNTEAFF. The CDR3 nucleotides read TGTGCCAGCAGCTCCCGCCGGGGGAACACTGAAGCTTTCTTT.

In DNA form, the CDR3 reads TGTGCCAGCAGCTTGGGGACCGGCTCTAACTATGGCTACACCTTC. The encoded protein is CASSLGTGSNYGYTF. This sequence joins TRBV7-2 and TRBJ1-2, with D perhaps TRBD1 (5 bases). Germline V gene lookup returns CDR1 SGHTA and CDR2 FQGNSA. The CDR3 is 15 residues long. The V end lost 3 bases, the J end lost 0 bases, and 11 bases lay between the germline ends.

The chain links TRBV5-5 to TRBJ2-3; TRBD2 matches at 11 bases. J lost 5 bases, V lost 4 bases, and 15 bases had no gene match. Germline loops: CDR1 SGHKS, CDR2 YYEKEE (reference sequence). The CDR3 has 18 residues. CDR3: CASSLVLAGVDGQDTQYF. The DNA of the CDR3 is TGTGCCAGCAGCCTCGTACTAGCGGGAGTAGATGGGCAAGATACGCAGTATTTT.

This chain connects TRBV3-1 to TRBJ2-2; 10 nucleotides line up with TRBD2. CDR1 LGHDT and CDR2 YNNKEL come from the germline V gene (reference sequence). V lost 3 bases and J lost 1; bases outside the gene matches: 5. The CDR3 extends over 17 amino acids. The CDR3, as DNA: TGTGCCAGCAGCCACACCGGACTAGCGGTGAACACCGGGGAGCTGTTTTTT. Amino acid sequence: CASSHTGLAVNTGELFF.

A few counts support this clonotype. CDR3 amino acids: CASSVTGLDTEAFF. The DNA for the CDR3 is TGTGCCAGTAGTGTGACAGGGCTCGACACTGAAGCTTTCTTT. This sequence joins TRBV19 and TRBJ1-1, with 7 bases aligning to TRBD1. Germline V gene sequence: CDR1 LNHDA, CDR2 SQIVND (reference sequence). CDR3 size: 14 residues. The V segment lost 5 bases and the J segment 3 bases; nucleotides outside the gene matches: 6.

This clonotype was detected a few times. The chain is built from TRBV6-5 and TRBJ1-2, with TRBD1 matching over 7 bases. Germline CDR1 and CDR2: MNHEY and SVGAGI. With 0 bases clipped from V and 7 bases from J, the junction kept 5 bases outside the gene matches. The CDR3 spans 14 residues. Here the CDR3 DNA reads TGTGCCAGCAGTTACTCACAGGGGACAACTGGCTACACCTTC. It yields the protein CASSYSQGTTGYTF.

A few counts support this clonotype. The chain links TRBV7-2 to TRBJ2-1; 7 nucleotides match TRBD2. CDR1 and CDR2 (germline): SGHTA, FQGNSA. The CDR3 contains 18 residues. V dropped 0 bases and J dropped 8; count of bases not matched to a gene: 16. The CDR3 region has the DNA TGTGCCAGCAGCTTAGCGCGAAAGAGACTAGGCGGGAGCTATGAGCAGTTCTTC. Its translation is CASSLARKRLGGSYEQFF.

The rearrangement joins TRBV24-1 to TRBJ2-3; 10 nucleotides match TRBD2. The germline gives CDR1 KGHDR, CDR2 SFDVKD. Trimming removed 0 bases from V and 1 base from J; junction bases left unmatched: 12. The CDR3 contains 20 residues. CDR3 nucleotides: TGTGCCACCAGTGATTTGGGACTAGCGGCCCCTCAGGACGGCACAGATACGCAGTATTTT. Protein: CATSDLGLAAPQDGTDTQYF.

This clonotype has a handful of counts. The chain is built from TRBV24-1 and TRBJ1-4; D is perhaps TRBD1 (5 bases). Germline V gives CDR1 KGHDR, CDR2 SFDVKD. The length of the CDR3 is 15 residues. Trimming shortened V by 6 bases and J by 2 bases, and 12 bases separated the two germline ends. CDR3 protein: CATSSSRGTNEKLFF. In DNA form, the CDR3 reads TGTGCCACCAGTAGCTCCCGGGGGACTAATGAAAAACTGTTTTTT.